This T cell receptor (beta chain) is from a study of T cells after somatic rescue of genetic block. Clones were sequenced by immunoSEQ multiplex PCR, and TCRdb holds only the in-frame ones, with some missing. Here the sample spans some 15,000 clones, about 65% being singletons. This CDR3 has 16 amino acids. Germline V gives CDR1 SGHRS, CDR2 YFSETQ. V dropped 0 bases and J dropped 2; count of bases not matched to a gene: 7. The sequenced sample consisted of peripheral blood mononuclear cells (PBMCs). The genes are TRBV5-1 and TRBJ2-5; 7 nucleotides agree with TRBD2. The TCR comes from a man younger than 30. CDR3 sequence (DNA): TGCGCCAGCAGCTTGGATCGGGGGGTTATACAAGAGACCCAGTACTTC. This encodes CASSLDRGVIQETQYF.